This record covers a single T cell receptor (beta chain). This sample is part of a study of T cell clones after liver transplantation. Across the whole study: Patients counted as tolerant after at least one year off all immunosuppression, enzymes not exceeding twice normal. Samples came pre-transplant, pre-randomization before withdrawal, and post-randomization after withdrawal ended.

Sequencing was performed with immunoSEQ multiplex PCR; in TCRdb, only in-frame clones are kept and a portion is missing. The top ten hold over 7% of the sample, which has tens of thousands of clones, 70% to 85% seen once. The ends lost 0 bases at V and 2 bases at J; junction bases unmatched: 4. Germline V gene data show CDR1 as SGHRS and CDR2 as YFSETQ. There are 16 residues in the CDR3. The TCR was taken from a human donor who received a liver transplant. Here the sequenced sample was CD4+ T cells from blood, taken before liver transplant. This chain links TRBV5-1 with TRBJ1-5, with 8 bases aligning to TRBD1. CDR3 sequence: CASSLDGQGGNQPQHF. CDR3 DNA sequence: TGCGCCAGCAGCTTGGATGGACAGGGTGGCAATCAGCCCCAGCATTTT.